The rows below give T cell receptor beta chains drawn from one sample of a study of cytomegalovirus exposure and HLA in healthy donors. The data were produced by immunoSEQ multiplex PCR, yet TCRdb's version contains in-frame clones alone and is incomplete. The top ten clones hold 3% to 3.5% of a sample with around 130,000 clones, nearly 90% of them seen once. Sequencing input: PBMCs. The receptors here all came from a man in his thirties or forties in good health and CMV-seronegative. Each CDR3 is given with its conserved first and last residue. Fields, in order: CDR3 DNA, CDR3 protein, J gene, clone size, D gene, V gene. A D gene is named only where the DNA matches it firmly. Only some rows state a clone size, as once, few, many or a class for expanded clones.

TGCGCCAGCAGCTGGCGGTCCCGGGGTCAGGGGCGCAGCAATGAGCAGTTCTTC CASSWRSRGQGRSNEQFF TRBJ2-1 - - TRBV5-1
TGTGCCACCCGCGGGGTACTCAATCAGCCCCAGCATTTT CATRGVLNQPQHF TRBJ1-5 - - TRBV6-1
TGTGCCAGCAGCGCCGGACAGGGGGCGGGCGATGAGCAGTTCTTC CASSAGQGAGDEQFF TRBJ2-1 - TRBD1 TRBV9
TGTGCCCCCGGGACAGGGGTCACCGGGGAGCTGTTTTTT CAPGTGVTGELFF TRBJ2-2 - TRBD1 TRBV19
TGCGCCAGCAGCCATCTGGGAGGTCAGCCCCAGCATTTT CASSHLGGQPQHF TRBJ1-5 - - TRBV4-1
TGTGCCAGCAGTCGCGCCTTTTCCGGGGGGGGTACCCTCAATGAGCAGTTCTTC CASSRAFSGGGTLNEQFF TRBJ2-1 - TRBD2 TRBV14
TGTGCCAGCAGCCCCCGTGGGGCCGCGAGCAACTATGGCTACACCTTC CASSPRGAASNYGYTF TRBJ1-2 - - TRBV14
TGCAGCGTTGAGTTACTAGCGGGGGCTTCCTACGAGCAGTACTTC CSVELLAGASYEQYF TRBJ2-7 - TRBD2 TRBV29-1
TGTGCCAGCAGTTTGGAGGGGGCATCAGATACGCAGTATTTT CASSLEGASDTQYF TRBJ2-3 - - TRBV27
TGCGCCAGCAGCCGTGAGACACAGTCCCTAAGCAGTGGCTACACCTTC CASSRETQSLSSGYTF TRBJ1-2 - - TRBV4-1
TGTGCCAGCTCACCTCGTTGGACAGAAGCTACCTACGAGCAGTACTTC CASSPRWTEATYEQYF TRBJ2-7 - - TRBV18
TGTGCCAGCAGTTGGAGCGGGAGACGCACAGATACGCAGTATTTT CASSWSGRRTDTQYF TRBJ2-3 - TRBD2 TRBV6-5
TGTGCCAGCAGCTTAGCGGGCGGGGGGGCCACAGATACGCAGTATTTT CASSLAGGGATDTQYF TRBJ2-3 - TRBD2 TRBV11-2
TGTGCCAGCAGGAGACTAGCGGGGGGGCGGGAGACCCAGTACTTC CASRRLAGGRETQYF TRBJ2-5 - TRBD2 TRBV2
TGTGCCAGCAGCGGAACGGCGGGGGCTAATGAAAAACTGTTTTTT CASSGTAGANEKLFF TRBJ1-4 - - TRBV9
TGTGCCAGCAGTTGGACAGGGCTGAACACTGAAGCTTTCTTT CASSWTGLNTEAFF TRBJ1-1 once TRBD1 TRBV25-1
TGTGCCAGCAGCTCCGGGAGCTCCTACGAGCAGTACTTC CASSSGSSYEQYF TRBJ2-7 - - TRBV5-6
TGTGCCAGCAGTTCGCTAACGGGACAGGGCCCGTATAGCAATCAGCCCCAGCATTTT CASSSLTGQGPYSNQPQHF TRBJ1-5 - TRBD1 TRBV28
TGTGCCAGCGGTATGACAGGGTTGGATTCACCCCTCCACTTT CASGMTGLDSPLHF TRBJ1-6 - TRBD1 TRBV6-5
TGTGCCAGCAGGACGGAGACCTTGAACACTGAAGCTTTCTTT CASRTETLNTEAFF TRBJ1-1 - - TRBV7-9
TGTGCCAGCAGCTCACTGGCAGGGCAGGGCTGGGAGCAGTACTTC CASSSLAGQGWEQYF TRBJ2-7 - - TRBV7-9
TGTGCCAGCAGCTTAGATGGGGCCTCCTACGAGCAGTACTTC CASSLDGASYEQYF TRBJ2-7 - - TRBV7-2
TGTGCCAGCAGCTCGGGCCTTGGGGGGGAGTTCACAGATACGCAGTATTTT CASSSGLGGEFTDTQYF TRBJ2-3 - TRBD2 TRBV5-6
TGTGCCAGCAGTCTGGACAGAAAGGATGGCTACACCTTC CASSLDRKDGYTF TRBJ1-2 - - TRBV6-5
TGCGCCAGCAGCTCCCCCCGGGACAGGGGGGACTATGGCTACACCTTC CASSSPRDRGDYGYTF TRBJ1-2 - TRBD1 TRBV5-1
TGCGCCAGCAGCCCAACGGGACAGGGCAATCAGCCCCAGCATTTT CASSPTGQGNQPQHF TRBJ1-5 few TRBD1 TRBV4-1
TGTGCCAGTAGTATAGATCGATCTAGTAACTACGAGCAGTACTTC CASSIDRSSNYEQYF TRBJ2-7 - - TRBV19
TGCGCCAGCAGCTTGGTGCCAGAGAACACTGAAGCTTTCTTT CASSLVPENTEAFF TRBJ1-1 - - TRBV5-1
TGTGCCAGCAGTTCGGGACTGGCGAACACTGAAGCTTTCTTT CASSSGLANTEAFF TRBJ1-1 - - TRBV6-1
TGCGCCAGCAGCTTGGTGGGGGCGGGTGAAGCTTTCTTT CASSLVGAGEAFF TRBJ1-1 - - TRBV5-1
TGTGCCAGCAGCCCTGACAGGGGGCATGGCTACACCTTC CASSPDRGHGYTF TRBJ1-2 - TRBD1 TRBV7-6
TGTGCCAGCTCACCACAGCAAAGGTCAGGCTCGGGCAATCAGCCCCAGCATTTT CASSPQQRSGSGNQPQHF TRBJ1-5 few - TRBV18
TGTGCCAGCAGTCAATGGGGGGGAGGGGAGACCCAGTACTTC CASSQWGGGETQYF TRBJ2-5 - TRBD2 TRBV27
TGCGCCAGCAGCCTGGGGACAACAGGAAACACCATATATTTT CASSLGTTGNTIYF TRBJ1-3 - - TRBV5-1
TGTGCCAGCAGCGGGGAAGGGGGCAATCAGCCCCAGCATTTT CASSGEGGNQPQHF TRBJ1-5 - - TRBV7-2
TGTGCCAGCAGTTTTAGGGGAGGGGCTGGAAACACCATATATTTT CASSFRGGAGNTIYF TRBJ1-3 - - TRBV27
TGTGCCAGTAGTATAGGCTATAGCAATCAGCCCCAGCATTTT CASSIGYSNQPQHF TRBJ1-5 - - TRBV19
TGCAGCGTTGAGAGAAATAGGGGGCAAACTGAAGCTTTCTTT CSVERNRGQTEAFF TRBJ1-1 - TRBD1 TRBV29-1
TGCGCCAGCAGCCCGGACCGGAGGGATTATGGCTACACCTTC CASSPDRRDYGYTF TRBJ1-2 once - TRBV5-1
TGTGCCAGCAGCGGTACAGACAGGCAGTGGAAGTCTCTTCTTGAAGCTTTCTTT CASSGTDRQWKSLLEAFF TRBJ1-1 - - TRBV7-2
TGTGCCAGCAGCTTAGGTCCACTTGTTGGAGGCAATGAGCAGTTCTTC CASSLGPLVGGNEQFF TRBJ2-1 - - TRBV7-9
TGTGCCAGTAGTTCGGCCGGGACAGGGTATCAGCCCCAGCATTTT CASSSAGTGYQPQHF TRBJ1-5 few TRBD1 TRBV19
TGTGCCAGGCGCACGAACTATGGCTACACCTTC CARRTNYGYTF TRBJ1-2 - - TRBV6-4
TGCGCCAGCAGTAAGGGGATTGAAGCTTTCTTT CASSKGIEAFF TRBJ1-1 - - TRBV10-2
TGTGCCAGCAGCTTGAGGGGGGGCCGCCACGAGCAGTACTTC CASSLRGGRHEQYF TRBJ2-7 - - TRBV5-8
TGTGCCAGCAGCTCTCTTAGCGGGGGAGAGACCCAGTACTTC CASSSLSGGETQYF TRBJ2-5 - TRBD2 TRBV5-4
TGTGCCAGCAGTTACGGGATCGGAGGGGGCTACACCTTC CASSYGIGGGYTF TRBJ1-2 - - TRBV6-6
TGCAGTGCTAGGGTTAACCGGGAGCAGTACTTC CSARVNREQYF TRBJ2-7 - - TRBV20-1
TGTGCCAGCAGCTTGGGTCGTGGACAAAACTCTGGAAACACCATATATTTT CASSLGRGQNSGNTIYF TRBJ1-3 - - TRBV7-6
TGTGCCAGCAGTGATCCGGGGGGCGCAGACGAGCAGTACTTC CASSDPGGADEQYF TRBJ2-7 - - TRBV2
TGTGCCAGCAGCTTAGACCAACGGGGCGGACAGGGTGTTGTAAAACTGTTTTTT CASSLDQRGGQGVVKLFF TRBJ1-4 - TRBD1 TRBV11-2
TGTGCCAGCAGCTTAGCCTTATATGGAGAGAACACTGAAGCTTTCTTT CASSLALYGENTEAFF TRBJ1-1 - - TRBV7-9